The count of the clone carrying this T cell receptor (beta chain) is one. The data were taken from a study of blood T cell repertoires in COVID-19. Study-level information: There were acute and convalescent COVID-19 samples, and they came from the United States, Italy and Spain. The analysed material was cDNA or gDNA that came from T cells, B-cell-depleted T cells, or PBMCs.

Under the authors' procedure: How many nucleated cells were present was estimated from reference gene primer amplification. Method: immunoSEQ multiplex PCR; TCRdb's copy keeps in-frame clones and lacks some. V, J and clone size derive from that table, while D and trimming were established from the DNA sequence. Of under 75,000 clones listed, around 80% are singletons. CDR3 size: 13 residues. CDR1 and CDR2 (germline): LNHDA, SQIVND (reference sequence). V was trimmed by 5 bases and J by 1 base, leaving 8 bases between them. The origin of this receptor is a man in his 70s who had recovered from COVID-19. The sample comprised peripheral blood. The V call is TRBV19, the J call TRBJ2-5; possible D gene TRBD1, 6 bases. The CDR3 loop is CASSDRTQETQYF. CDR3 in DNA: TGTGCCAGTAGTGACAGGACCCAAGAGACCCAGTACTTC.